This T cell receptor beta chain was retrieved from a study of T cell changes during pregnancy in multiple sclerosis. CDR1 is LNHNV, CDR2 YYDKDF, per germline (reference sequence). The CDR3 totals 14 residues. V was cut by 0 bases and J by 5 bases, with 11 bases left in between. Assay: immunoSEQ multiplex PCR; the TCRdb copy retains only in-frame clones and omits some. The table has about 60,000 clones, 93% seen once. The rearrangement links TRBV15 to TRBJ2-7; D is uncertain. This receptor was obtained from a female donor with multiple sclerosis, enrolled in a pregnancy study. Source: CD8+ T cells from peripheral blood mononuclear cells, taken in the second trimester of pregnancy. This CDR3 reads CATSRDLSPDEQYF. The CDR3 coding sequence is TGTGCCACCAGCAGAGATTTAAGCCCGGACGAGCAGTACTTC.